Below are 23 T cell receptor beta chains sequenced from a single sample in a study of blood T cell repertoires in COVID-19. The repertoire was sequenced with immunoSEQ multiplex PCR; TCRdb's copy has only in-frame clones and lacks some. The repertoire consists of more than 75,000 clones, with 80% to 90% occurring once and the leading ten covering roughly 2.5%. The specimen sequenced was peripheral blood. These TCRs come from a man aged 45 to 65 with COVID-19, enrolled during active disease.

This clone was seen more than once but under ten times. The CDR3 is CATSRELSRGTSLDTQYF. The CDR3, as DNA: TGTGCCACCAGCAGAGAATTATCTCGAGGGACTAGCTTAGATACGCAGTATTTT. The chain combines TRBV15 with TRBJ2-3; 9 bases match TRBD2. This CDR3 comprises 18 residues. Germline loops: CDR1 LNHNV, CDR2 YYDKDF (reference sequence). V lost 0 bases, J lost 5 bases, and 12 bases stayed unmatched.

This chain uses TRBV19 with TRBJ1-5; TRBD1 agrees at 7 bases. Per the germline V gene, CDR1 is LNHDA and CDR2 is SQIVND (reference sequence). The ends lost 3 bases at V and 1 base at J; junction bases unmatched: 6. The CDR3 runs 16 residues. DNA for the CDR3: TGTGCCAGTAGTATCCTAGGGGGCCGGAGCAATCAGCCCCAGCATTTT. Its protein is CASSILGGRSNQPQHF.

The rearrangement links TRBV21-1 to TRBJ1-1; the listed D gene, TRBD1, was not tested against the DNA. TRBV21-1 is marked as a pseudogene. The CDR3 is 21 amino acids. The CDR3 coding sequence is TGTGCCAGCAGCCAAGCAAAGAACCCGTGGACAGGGTGCTATGAGGACACTGAAGCTTTCTTT. Amino acids: CASSQAKNPWTGCYEDTEAFF.

V is TRBV4-1 and J is TRBJ1-2; TRBD1 might be the D (5 bases). Trimming removed 3 bases at V and 1 base at J, with 15 bases between. The CDR3 is made up of 16 amino acids. Germline lookup yields CDR1 MGHRA and CDR2 YSYEKL. The chain's CDR3 is CASSHSGLGGNYGYTF. CDR3 nucleotides: TGCGCCAGCAGCCACTCGGGCCTCGGGGGTAACTATGGCTACACCTTC.

The chain combines TRBV9 with TRBJ2-2; 7 bases line up with TRBD1. Germline V lookup: CDR1 SGDLS, CDR2 YYNGEE. The CDR3 runs to 16 residues. The V segment lost 0 bases and the J segment 6 bases; nucleotides outside the gene matches: 8. CDR3 protein: CASSVGAGGLAGELFF. The CDR3 DNA reads TGTGCCAGCAGCGTAGGGGCAGGGGGTTTGGCCGGGGAGCTGTTTTTT. Full variable domain (outside the CDR3, taken from reference TRBV9 and TRBJ2-2): DSGVTQTPKHLITATGQRVTLRCSPRSGDLSVYWYQQSLDQGLQFLIQYYNGEERAKGNILERFSAQQFPDLHSELNLSSLELGDSALYFCASSVGAGGLAGELFFGEGSRLTVL.

The V and J genes are TRBV2 and TRBJ2-2; a weak D match, TRBD2 (5 bases). The germline V and J ends were trimmed by 2 bases and 6 bases, with 19 bases remaining between them. This CDR3 is built from 17 residues. Germline CDR1 reads SNHLY; CDR2 reads FYNNEI. For the CDR3, the DNA is TGTGCCAGCAGTGAAATTGGTTCAGCCGTGAGGGCCGGGGAGCTGTTTTTT. Translating it yields CASSEIGSAVRAGELFF.

The CDR3 region has the DNA TGTGCCAGTAGTATAGGAGCGTTTGGGGCCAACGTCCTGACTTTC. It yields the protein CASSIGAFGANVLTF. This chain uses TRBV19 with TRBJ2-6; no firm D call. The CDR3 sequence is 15 residues long. V lost 1 base and J lost 3, with 7 bases in between. Germline assignment: CDR1 LNHDA and CDR2 SQIVND (reference sequence).

This clone was seen a single time. The V call is TRBV7-9, the J call TRBJ1-4; 9 bases are a match to TRBD1. The ends lost 5 bases at V and 0 bases at J; junction bases unmatched: 7. Germline V gives CDR1 SEHNR, CDR2 FQNEAQ (reference sequence). The CDR3 is 17 residues long. The CDR3: CASSEDRGPATNEKLFF. DNA of the CDR3: TGTGCCAGCAGCGAGGACAGGGGACCTGCAACTAATGAAAAACTGTTTTTT. Filled out from reference TRBV7-9 and TRBJ1-4, the complete variable domain reads DTGVSQNPRHKITKRGQNVTFRCDPISEHNRLYWYRQTLGQGPEFLTYFQNEAQLEKSRLLSDRFSAERPKGSFSTLEIQRTEQGDSAMYLCASSEDRGPATNEKLFFGSGTQLSVL.

The V gene is TRBV5-1, the J gene TRBJ1-1, with D possibly being TRBD1 (6 bases). V was pared by 4 bases and J by 0 bases, with 10 bases between. The CDR3 contains 14 residues. Per germline, CDR1 SGHRS and CDR2 YFSETQ. The CDR3 sequence is CASSQDSMNTEAFF. The CDR3 coding sequence is TGCGCCAGCAGCCAGGACAGTATGAACACTGAAGCTTTCTTT. The full variable domain, completed using reference TRBV5-1 and TRBJ1-1, is KAGVTQTPRYLIKTRGQQVTLSCSPISGHRSVSWYQQTPGQGLQFLFEYFSETQRNKGNFPGRFSGRQFSNSRSEMNVSTLELGDSALYLCASSQDSMNTEAFFGQGTRLTVV.

The chain joins TRBV10-3 to TRBJ1-5; no clear D gene. V gave up 3 bases and J gave up 4 bases, with 10 bases separating them. Per the germline V gene, CDR1 is ENHRY and CDR2 is SYGVKD. CDR3 length: 14 amino acids. Here the CDR3 reads CAISELSGNQPQHF. The CDR3 nucleotides read TGTGCCATCAGTGAACTGTCGGGAAATCAGCCCCAGCATTTT.

The rearrangement joins TRBV4-1 to TRBJ1-1; D uncertain. Germline assignment: CDR1 MGHRA and CDR2 YSYEKL. With 0 bases removed from V and 13 bases from J, the gap between germline ends came to 12 bases. CDR3 length: 12 amino acids. The CDR3, as DNA: TGCGCCAGCAGCCAAGATCTGGAGGTTGTTTTCTTT. Translated, it gives CASSQDLEVVFF.

V is TRBV11-2 and J is TRBJ1-6, with 7 bases aligning to TRBD1. The V segment lost 8 bases and the J segment 6 bases; nucleotides outside the gene matches: 4. The V gene's germline CDR1 is SGHAT and CDR2 FQNNGV. The CDR3 sequence is 13 residues long. The CDR3 nucleotides read TGTGCCAGCGTGGGACAGAGTAATTCACCCCTCCACTTT. Protein sequence: CASVGQSNSPLHF.

This sequence joins TRBV7-2 and TRBJ1-5; 11 bases are a match to TRBD1. The CDR3 contains 15 residues. Germline trimming cut 5 bases from V and 7 bases from J; bases unmatched to any gene: 7. Looked up from germline, CDR1 is SGHTA and CDR2 is FQGNSA. CDR3 coding DNA: TGTGCCAGCAGCCTAGGGACAGGGGGATCCCAGCCCCAGCATTTT. Protein sequence: CASSLGTGGSQPQHF.

The chain recombines TRBV19 with TRBJ2-5; 10 bases align to TRBD1. The germline gives CDR1 LNHDA, CDR2 SQIVND (reference sequence). V shed 4 bases and J 4 bases; nucleotides not matched to a gene: 9. CDR3 length: 16 amino acids. CDR3 amino acids: CASSKRTGGTAETQYF. For the CDR3, the DNA is TGTGCCAGTAGTAAACGGACAGGGGGAACGGCAGAGACCCAGTACTTC.

V gene TRBV5-6 combines with J gene TRBJ1-2; D is perhaps TRBD1 (6 bases). CDR3 length: 14 residues. Trimming shortened V by 5 bases and J by 2 bases, and 13 bases separated the two germline ends. The germline V gene has CDR1 SGHDT and CDR2 YYEEEE. The CDR3 is CASRTQGINYGYTF. CDR3 bases: TGTGCCAGCAGAACCCAGGGGATCAACTATGGCTACACCTTC.

This chain uses TRBV15 with TRBJ2-1, with D tentatively TRBD2 (5 bases). The germline V gene has CDR1 LNHNV and CDR2 YYDKDF (reference sequence). V was clipped by 0 bases and J by 1 base, with 7 bases between them. The CDR3 is 15 residues long. The CDR3 reads CATSRDEGSYNEQFF. The CDR3 coding sequence is TGTGCCACCAGCAGAGACGAGGGTTCCTACAATGAGCAGTTCTTC.

This chain uses TRBV3-1 (or the pseudogene TRBV3-2) with TRBJ1-1; possible D gene TRBD1, 5 bases. V was pared by 4 bases and J by 5 bases, with 8 bases between. CDR1 and CDR2 from the germline V gene are LGHDT and YNNKEL (reference sequence). The CDR3 has 12 residues. The CDR3 here is CASSRGETEAFF. The CDR3 DNA reads TGTGCCAGCAGCCGGGGGGAAACTGAAGCTTTCTTT.

The chain joins TRBV28 to TRBJ2-7, with D tentatively TRBD2 (5 bases). This CDR3 is built from 11 residues. Trimming cost V 6 bases and J 11 bases, with 14 bases left between them. Germline V gene sequence: CDR1 MDHEN, CDR2 SYDVKM. The CDR3 spells CASSSGSGKYF. The CDR3 coding sequence is TGTGCCAGCAGCAGTGGGAGTGGGAAGTACTTC.

The J gene is TRBJ1-1, the V gene TRBV10-3; 9 bases are a match to TRBD1. CDR1 ENHRY and CDR2 SYGVKD come from the germline V gene. V dropped 3 bases and J dropped 7; count of bases not matched to a gene: 9. The CDR3 contains 15 residues. The CDR3 bases are TGTGCCATCAGTGACGCCCTGGGGACAGGGTATGAAGCTTTCTTT. Its protein is CAISDALGTGYEAFF.

CDR3: CASSPLGGGIGDTQYF. CDR3 bases: TGTGCCAGCAGTCCCCTGGGGGGTGGGATAGGAGATACGCAGTATTTT. The rearrangement links TRBV28 to TRBJ2-3, with TRBD2 as a possible D gene (6 bases). Trimming cost V 5 bases and J 5 bases, with 20 bases left between them. The length of the CDR3 is 16 residues. CDR1 and CDR2 from the germline V gene are MDHEN and SYDVKM.

The gene calls are TRBV7-2 and TRBJ1-1; D gene ambiguous. The CDR3 extends over 14 amino acids. The V gene lost 3 bases and the J gene lost 0 bases, with 8 bases spanning the gap. Germline lookup yields CDR1 SGHTA and CDR2 FQGNSA. CDR3 sequence (DNA): TGTGCCAGCAGCTTTAGCGATATGAACACTGAAGCTTTCTTT. Amino acids: CASSFSDMNTEAFF.

This clone appeared once. The V and J genes are TRBV27 and TRBJ2-5; tentative D call: TRBD1 (6 bases). The CDR3 is 13 residues long. In germline, CDR1 is MNHEY, CDR2 SMNVEV (reference sequence). The V end lost 7 bases, the J end lost 5 bases, and 14 bases lay between the germline ends. The CDR3 is CASTLDRRETQYF. CDR3 DNA: TGTGCCAGCACCCTGGACAGACGGGAGACCCAGTACTTC.

V is TRBV4-1 and J is TRBJ2-4, with 8 nucleotides matching TRBD1. V lost 3 bases and J lost 4; bases outside the gene matches: 5. The CDR3 extends over 15 amino acids. Germline CDR1 reads MGHRA; CDR2 reads YSYEKL. The CDR3 DNA reads as TGCGCCAGCAGCCACCCGGGACAGGAGAAAAACATTCAGTACTTC. Its protein product is CASSHPGQEKNIQYF.